The clone carrying this T cell receptor (beta chain) was found a few times. Antigen specificity is unknown. One end of the junction does not line up with germline, which may come from a read error. The data were obtained in a study of regulatory T cells in long-lasting Graves disease. Whole-study findings and limits: Clonotypes that were public and shared totalled approximately 3,000 in persistent patients versus roughly 1,000 in new patients.

This CDR3 is built from 14 residues. Germline V gene sequence: CDR1 SGHTA, CDR2 FQGNSA. Sequencing libraries for TCR beta were prepared with iRepertoire HTBI primers and Arm-PCR of CDR3 regions. Per the original methods: The samples yielded approximately 62 TRBV and more than eleven TRBJ segments. TCRdb used MiXCR to reprocess the multiplex PCR reads, holding one entry per CDR3 protein. The V and J calls, along with clone size, are taken from TCRdb and not from the paper's own processing. The sample includes about 620,000 distinct CDR3 sequences, around 17% seen only once; the top ten take about 20%. Sample time point: newly diagnosed GD, antithyroid drugs for less than 3 months. From PBMCs, RNA was extracted and then used to make the TCR library. The sample was also linked to a second study, of T cells in Graves' hyperthyroidism and ophthalmopathy. Turning to that study: Exclusion of a patient resulted from uncontrolled infection, other autoimmune disease, pregnancy or lactation.

The chain carries TRBV7-2 and TRBJ2-7; TRBD2 matches at 11 bases. The input for sequencing was peripheral blood mononuclear cells (PBMCs), taken at new diagnosis, from a patient treated with antithyroid drugs. The receptor was derived from a woman younger than 45 with Graves disease. CDR3: CASSIAGGMYEQYF. CDR3 DNA sequence: TGTGCCAGCAGCATAGCGGGAGGGATGTACGAGCAGTACTTC.